A selection of T cell receptor beta chains follows, all from one sample in a study of T cells in localized non-small cell lung cancer. Produced via immunoSEQ multiplex PCR; TCRdb's table is partial and in-frame only. The table lists 45,000 to 60,000 clones, about nine tenths of them singletons. Sequences were derived from peripheral blood, sampled before any cancer treatment. These receptors originate from a woman aged 40-69 years with stage I lung adenocarcinoma. Both conserved end residues are part of each CDR3. Fields, in order: D gene, J gene, clone size, V gene, CDR3 DNA, CDR3 protein. D genes are given only for firm matches. Expanded clones get a size class; other rows say once, few or many, or leave the size out.

>-|TRBJ2-5|-|TRBV5-1
TGCGCCAGCAGTTCTGGACATTACCAAGAGACCCAGTACTTC
CASSSGHYQETQYF
>-|TRBJ2-1|-|TRBV15
TGTGCCACCAGCAGAGATGATGAGGGGTTCTCCAATGAGCAGTTCTTC
CATSRDDEGFSNEQFF
>-|TRBJ1-1|few|TRBV4-1
TGCGCCAGCAGCCAAGATATTGTGACCGATCGAGCTTTCTTT
CASSQDIVTDRAFF
>-|TRBJ2-3|few|TRBV4-3
TGCGCCAGCAGCCAAGATCGCGGTCAGGGGACAGATACGCAGTATTTT
CASSQDRGQGTDTQYF
>TRBD1|TRBJ1-5|-|TRBV7-2
TGTGCCAGCAGCCCCGGACAGGGACAGCAGCCCCAGCATTTT
CASSPGQGQQPQHF
>-|TRBJ1-1|-|TRBV6-6
TGTGCCAGCAGTTACTCTTCGGCGGATCGGGCTTTCTTT
CASSYSSADRAFF
>-|TRBJ2-1|-|TRBV27
TGTGCCAGCAGTCCCTGGGGGTCGGATGAGCAGTTCTTC
CASSPWGSDEQFF
>-|TRBJ2-3|-|TRBV7-2
TGTGCCAGCAGCGTACGCACAGATACGCAGTATTTT
CASSVRTDTQYF
>TRBD1|TRBJ2-7|few|TRBV13
TGTGCCAGCAAAGGACAGGGACCCTACGAGCAGTACTTC
CASKGQGPYEQYF
>-|TRBJ1-2|-|TRBV27
TGTGCCAGCAGTTTCCGGGGCGGCTATGGCTACACCTTC
CASSFRGGYGYTF
>-|TRBJ2-2|few|TRBV7-2
TGTGCCAGCAGCATACAGGGGAACACCGGGGAGCTGTTTTTT
CASSIQGNTGELFF
>TRBD1|TRBJ1-2|-|TRBV19
TGTGCCAGTAGTACGACACAGGGGGCGGGCAGCTATGGCTACACCTTC
CASSTTQGAGSYGYTF
>-|TRBJ1-1|-|TRBV10-2
TGCGCCAGCAGCGGGACTACGGCAACTGAAGCTTTCTTT
CASSGTTATEAFF
>-|TRBJ2-3|-|TRBV29-1
TGCAGCGTTCGAGGGGGGAGCACAGATACGCAGTATTTT
CSVRGGSTDTQYF
>TRBD2|TRBJ2-1|-|TRBV7-9
TGTGCCAGCACCGCGACTAGCGTGGAGCAGTTCTTC
CASTATSVEQFF
>TRBD2|TRBJ2-7|-|TRBV9
TGTGCCAGCAGCACCGGGACTAGCGGCTCCTACGAGCAGTACTTC
CASSTGTSGSYEQYF
>TRBD1|TRBJ2-7|-|TRBV6-1
TGTGCCAGCAGTCTCGACAGGGCCCGTGGCGAGCAGTACTTC
CASSLDRARGEQYF
>-|TRBJ2-1|once|TRBV5-4
TGTGCCAGCAGCTTGACAGGGAACGATGAGCAGTTCTTC
CASSLTGNDEQFF
>-|TRBJ1-2|-|TRBV2
TGTGCCAGCAGTGGGACAGCAACTAACTATGGCTACACCTTC
CASSGTATNYGYTF
>-|TRBJ1-1|-|TRBV5-6
TGTGCCAGCAGCTTCGAGTACACTGAAGCTTTCTTT
CASSFEYTEAFF
>TRBD2|TRBJ2-5|-|TRBV6-1
TGTGCCAGCAGTGCCACTAGCGGGGGGTCAGAGACCCAGTACTTC
CASSATSGGSETQYF
>-|TRBJ1-1|-|TRBV5-5
TGTGCCAGCAGCTTTCGGATGAACACTGAAGCTTTCTTT
CASSFRMNTEAFF
>-|TRBJ2-2|-|TRBV5-1
TGCGCCAGCAGCCCTCGGGGGACAGACAACACCGGGGAGCTGTTTTTT
CASSPRGTDNTGELFF
>TRBD1|TRBJ1-1|-|TRBV11-2
TGTGCCAGCAGCTTAGGGGGGACAGGGTTGAAGGATGAAGCTTTCTTT
CASSLGGTGLKDEAFF
>-|TRBJ1-4|once|TRBV15
TGTGCCACCAGCAGAGGAAAACGGGACTATAATGAAAAACTGTTTTTT
CATSRGKRDYNEKLFF
>-|TRBJ1-1|once|TRBV7-9
TGTGCCAGCAGCTCAGGGGAGATTGAAGCTTTCTTT
CASSSGEIEAFF
>-|TRBJ1-5|-|TRBV5-3
TGTGCCAGAAGCTTGGAGTATCTCGCCTGTCAGCCCCAGCATTTT
CARSLEYLACQPQHF
>-|TRBJ2-1|few|TRBV6-6
TGTGCCAGCAGTTACTTTAGCGTAGGCAATGAGCAGTTCTTC
CASSYFSVGNEQFF
>-|TRBJ1-5|few|TRBV6-5
TGTGCCAGCCGTCTTAACAGGTATCAGCCCCAGCATTTT
CASRLNRYQPQHF